The rows below give T cell receptor beta chains drawn from one sample of a study of blood T cell repertoires in COVID-19. Assay used: immunoSEQ multiplex PCR; TCRdb lists only in-frame clones, some missing. This table has under 200,000 clones, 88% appearing once. Sequencing was carried out using peripheral blood. The receptors come from a man aged 50-60 years who had recovered from COVID-19. The CDR3 runs from the conserved cysteine through the conserved F or W. The D gene is left open where the match is weak. The size field is filled for only some rows; it gives once, few, many or a size class.

CASSPGDSGNTIYF	TGTGCCAGCTCACCAGGAGACTCTGGAAACACCATATATTTT	TRBJ1-3	NA	NA	TRBV18
CASSYTTGGPDGYTF	TGTGCCAGCAGTTACACAACAGGGGGCCCGGATGGCTACACCTTC	TRBJ1-2	TRBD1	NA	TRBV6-2/TRBV6-3
CASSGHPYQPTNEKLFF	TGTGCCAGCAGCGGACACCCCTACCAACCAACTAATGAAAAACTGTTTTTT	TRBJ1-4	NA	once	TRBV28
CASSETSVTAGELFF	TGCGCCAGCAGCGAAACTAGCGTAACAGCCGGGGAGCTGTTTTTT	TRBJ2-2	TRBD2	once	TRBV5-1
CASSQGRGGKNIQYF	TGCGCCAGCAGCCAAGGAAGAGGTGGCAAAAACATTCAGTACTTC	TRBJ2-4	NA	NA	TRBV4-3
CASYRGAGGEKLFF	TGTGCCTCTTATAGGGGGGCAGGGGGTGAAAAACTGTTTTTT	TRBJ1-4	TRBD1	NA	TRBV30
CASSILNFGGTQYF	TGTGCCAGTAGTATTTTGAATTTCGGCGGGACCCAGTACTTC	TRBJ2-5	NA	once	TRBV19
CASSLDLGVDEQFF	TGCGCCAGCAGCCTCGACCTCGGGGTAGATGAGCAGTTCTTC	TRBJ2-1	NA	NA	TRBV4-1
CASSADRANEQFF	TGTGCCAGCAGCGCGGACAGGGCCAATGAGCAGTTCTTC	TRBJ2-1	TRBD1	NA	TRBV2
CASSQERQGAYEQYF	TGCGCCAGCAGCCAAGAGCGTCAGGGGGCCTACGAGCAGTACTTC	TRBJ2-7	TRBD1	NA	TRBV4-3
CASSLLQRYTF	TGTGCCAGTAGTCTCTTACAGCGCTACACCTTC	TRBJ1-2	NA	NA	TRBV19
CASSLTGVKNIQYF	TGTGCCAGTAGCCTCACAGGGGTCAAAAACATTCAGTACTTC	TRBJ2-4	TRBD1	NA	TRBV19
CASSIAGATSYEQYF	TGTGCCAGCAGTATAGCGGGGGCTACCTCCTACGAGCAGTACTTC	TRBJ2-7	TRBD2	NA	TRBV28